These 6 T cell receptor beta chains were all obtained from the same sample, sequenced in a study of blood T cells in healthy people across ages. Together with a sample-barcoded 5' primer, a J-beta primer mix was included in a second PCR lasting 7 to 11 cycles. TCRdb recomputed calls from the 5' RACE reads with MiXCR, one row per CDR3 protein. This table holds 1,500,000 or so distinct CDR3 sequences, 59% found once. Sequencing was performed on blood. Receptors were obtained from a man between 18 and 29 years old in good health.

This clonotype was seen a handful of times. V usage is TRBV6-6 and J usage is TRBJ2-7; no clear D gene. From germline, CDR1 is MNHNY and CDR2 SVGAGI (reference sequence). The CDR3 length is 13 residues. V was clipped by 2 bases and J by 5 bases, with 10 bases between them. DNA for the CDR3: TGTGCCAGCAGTTACCCGGCGAGCGACGAGCAGTACTTC. The encoded protein is CASSYPASDEQYF.

The DNA of the CDR3 is TGTGCCAGCAGTTACTCAGGGGGAATTGCCTACGAGCAGTACTTC. It translates to CASSYSGGIAYEQYF. The V gene is TRBV6-5, the J gene TRBJ2-7, with D possibly being TRBD1 (6 bases). Germline V CDR1 and CDR2: MNHEY, SVGAGI. With 0 bases removed from V and 2 bases from J, the gap between germline ends came to 11 bases. The CDR3 length is 15 residues.

This clonotype has at least ten counts. This chain joins TRBV29-1 and TRBJ2-1; 9 bases are a match to TRBD2. The CDR3 totals 13 residues. The V and J ends lost 8 bases and 3 bases, in that order; junction bases with no gene match: 5. CDR1 is SQVTM and CDR2 is ANQGSEA in the germline V gene. CDR3 protein: CSPRLADYNEQFF. CDR3 sequence (DNA): TGCAGCCCGCGACTAGCGGACTACAATGAGCAGTTCTTC.

This clonotype was seen once. J is TRBJ2-4 and V is TRBV20-1; no firm D call. The J call could be wrong; TRBJ2-7 is a better fit for the DNA end. The CDR3 runs 15 residues. CDR1 DFQATT and CDR2 SNEGSKA come from the germline V gene (reference sequence). CDR3 bases: TGCAGTGCTATTGACCCTCGAACACAGTCCTACGAGCAGTACTTC. Encoded protein: CSAIDPRTQSYEQYF.

This clonotype was seen only a few times. The rearrangement uses TRBV4-3 and TRBJ2-3; TRBD1 aligns across 9 bases. V lost 1 base to trimming and J lost 2 bases; unmatched junction nucleotides: 13. The CDR3 is 19 amino acids. Germline CDR1 is LGHNA and CDR2 is YSLEER. The CDR3, as DNA: TGCGCCAGCAGCCAAGTTTGGGAAGGACAGGGGCCCCCCACAGATACGCAGTATTTT. This encodes CASSQVWEGQGPPTDTQYF.

This clonotype was seen more than once but under ten times. J is TRBJ2-7 and V is TRBV20-1; tentatively, D is TRBD2 (6 bases). CDR1 is DFQATT, CDR2 SNEGSKA, per germline (reference sequence). Trimming removed 3 bases from V and 1 base from J, with 10 bases in between. CDR3 length: 13 residues. The CDR3 DNA reads TGCAGTGCTAGGGGGGAGGAGTCCTACGAGCAGTACTTC. Amino acid sequence: CSARGEESYEQYF.